These T cell receptor beta chains were read from a single sample in a study of T cell repertoires in cytomegalovirus infection. MiXCR was run by TCRdb on the reads, yielding one entry per CDR3 protein. There are approximately 270,000 distinct CDR3 sequences in the sample; approximately 22% occur only once, and around 20% lies in the top ten. The antigens these receptors bind are not known. Material: cultured PBMCs, obtained from culture after CMV antigen stimulation. All receptors come from a human donor in good health (CMV status not recorded). Some clones in this sample may be carry-over from other donors' samples. Both conserved end residues are part of each CDR3. A D gene is named only where the DNA matches it firmly. Expanded clones get a size class; other rows say once, few or many, or leave the size out.

>NA|TRBJ1-5|14|NA|TRBV30
TGTGCCTGGAGTGTATTGGGGAGAGATCAGCCCCAGCATTTT
CAWSVLGRDQPQHF
>few|TRBJ1-1|17|TRBD1|TRBV15
TGTGCCACCAGCAAAGCAGTAGGGGGCTATGCGAACACTGAAGCTTTCTTT
CATSKAVGGYANTEAFF
>few|TRBJ2-1|14|NA|TRBV6-2/TRBV6-3
TGTGCCAGCAGTTATAGTCCAGCATACAATGAGCAGTTCTTC
CASSYSPAYNEQFF
>NA|TRBJ2-3|13|NA|TRBV2
TGTGCCAGCAGTGACTTAGCGTCAGATACGCAGTATTTT
CASSDLASDTQYF
>few|TRBJ2-1|14|TRBD2|TRBV27
TGTGCCAGCAGTCCCACTAGCGGCCACAATGAGCAGTTCTTC
CASSPTSGHNEQFF
>NA|TRBJ2-5|14|NA|TRBV10-3
TGTGCCATCAGGACTCGAGCGGACCAAGAGACCCAGTACTTC
CAIRTRADQETQYF
>NA|TRBJ2-2|16|NA|TRBV28
TGTGCCAGCAGTCTCCTTGGGACCGCGAACACCGGGGAGCTGTTTTTT
CASSLLGTANTGELFF
>many|TRBJ2-7|16|TRBD1|TRBV9
TGTGCCAGCAGCGTTCAACCAGGGGGAGACGTCGGAGAGCAGTACTTC
CASSVQPGGDVGEQYF
>many|TRBJ2-2|16|TRBD2|TRBV7-2
TGTGCCAGCAGCTTGGGAGCGGGAGGGCCCACCGGGGAGCTGTTTTTT
CASSLGAGGPTGELFF
>NA|TRBJ1-5|14|NA|TRBV6-2/TRBV6-3
TGTGCCAGCAGTTACCGGCAGTTGAATCAGCCCCAGCATTTT
CASSYRQLNQPQHF
>NA|TRBJ2-1|16|TRBD2|TRBV5-4
TGTGCCAGCAGCTCAGAGCGGGAGGCCCCCTACAATGAGCAGTTCTTC
CASSSEREAPYNEQFF
>NA|TRBJ1-5|15|TRBD1|TRBV3-1
TGTGCCAGCAGCTCGACACAGGGGGCGGGTCAGCCCCAGCATTTT
CASSSTQGAGQPQHF
>NA|TRBJ2-1|12|NA|TRBV19
TGTGCCAGTAGCTCAAGCGGTACCCGGGAGTTCTTC
CASSSSGTREFF
>many|TRBJ2-5|14|TRBD2|TRBV7-2
TGTGCCAGCAGCTTAGCGCCCGGGGGGGAGACCCAGTACTTC
CASSLAPGGETQYF
>NA|TRBJ2-5|14|NA|TRBV20-1
TGCAGTGCTACGCTCCCCTCGGGCCAAGAGACCCAGTACTTC
CSATLPSGQETQYF
>few|TRBJ1-4|12|NA|TRBV4-1
TGCGCCAGCAGCCAGGCAAATGAAAAACTGTTTTTT
CASSQANEKLFF
>many|TRBJ1-1|13|NA|TRBV19
TGTGCCAGTAAACGGGACCGAAACACTGAAGCTTTCTTT
CASKRDRNTEAFF
>many|TRBJ1-1|13|NA|TRBV6-1
TGTGCCGGACAGTCTGGGCAAAACACTGAAGCTTTCTTT
CAGQSGQNTEAFF
>NA|TRBJ1-2|16|NA|TRBV18
TGTGCCAGCTCACCGGTAGGAGGGCCTCATCACTATGGCTACACCTTC
CASSPVGGPHHYGYTF
>NA|TRBJ2-7|13|NA|TRBV7-8
TGTGCCAGCAGCTTACGGGCCTACTACGAGCAGTACTTC
CASSLRAYYEQYF
>NA|TRBJ2-3|15|TRBD2|TRBV24-1
TGTGCCACCAGTGACTACGGACTAGCCCTAGATACGCAGTATTTT
CATSDYGLALDTQYF
>many|TRBJ1-1|13|TRBD1|TRBV12-3/TRBV12-4
TGTGCCAGCAGTTGGACAGGGCGGACTGAAGCTTTCTTT
CASSWTGRTEAFF
>NA|TRBJ1-5|16|TRBD1|TRBV4-1
TGCGCCAGCAGCCAAGACGAGACAGGGGTCAATCAGCCCCAGCATTTT
CASSQDETGVNQPQHF
>few|TRBJ2-1|16|NA|TRBV18
TGTGCCAGCTCACCCGGGTCTGGGCTATCCTACAATGAGCAGTTCTTC
CASSPGSGLSYNEQFF